A single T cell receptor beta chain is shown here with its context. Its specificity is not known. The CDR3 extends over 10 amino acids. The V end was cut by 3 bases, the J end by 9 bases, with 6 bases between. Germline CDR1 SNHLY, CDR2 FYNNEI. A single record per CDR3 protein comes from TCRdb applying MiXCR to the 5' RACE reads. The sample includes over 600,000 distinct CDR3 sequences, about 20% seen only once; the top ten take roughly a fifth. These data come from a study of CD8 T cells in ankylosing spondylitis. Findings of the study overall: About eight highly homologous variants made up a TCR beta motif that seemed to typify ankylosing spondylitis blood. Reports say disease-linked clones showed up significantly more in matched ankylosing spondylitis synovial fluid. Some of these motif variants have turned up before, in reports on reactive arthritis synovial fluid and blood.

The genes are TRBV2 and TRBJ2-7, with D perhaps matching TRBD1 (6 bases). The specimen was blood, either unsorted or a sorted T cell fraction (not recorded which). This receptor was taken from a male donor with ankylosing spondylitis. The CDR3 DNA is TGTGCCAGCAGTGACAGGGGGCAGTACTTC. It is translated as CASSDRGQYF.